These 21 T cell receptor beta chains share one sample of origin, sequenced in a study. The sorted Tregs were CD4+CD25+CD127-/low cells. TRBV12-4/TRBJ1-2 clonotypes were amplified with adaptor-ligated barcode primers. TCRdb processed the multiplex PCR reads anew with MiXCR; each CDR3 protein has one entry. This sample yields more than 600 distinct CDR3 sequences, of which 20% to 25% are seen a single time; roughly 29% belongs to the top ten. The specimen sequenced was Tregs sorted from blood. The receptors here all came from a female donor with breast cancer.

This clonotype is termed medium-sized. The chain employs TRBV12-3 or TRBV12-4 and TRBJ1-2; D not certain. CDR3 size: 13 residues. The V gene lost 8 bases and the J gene lost 0 bases, with 10 bases spanning the gap. The DNA for the CDR3 is TGTGCCAGCGGAGATCAGACTAACTATGGCTACACCTTC. Translated, it gives CASGDQTNYGYTF.

This clonotype was detected ten times or more. The V call is TRBV12-3 or TRBV12-4, the J call TRBJ1-2; tentatively, D is TRBD1 (6 bases). The V end lost 2 bases, the J end lost 7 bases, and 14 bases lay between the germline ends. CDR3 length: 14 amino acids. The CDR3 DNA reads as TGTGCCAGCAGTTTAAGCCAGGGGAGGGGTGGCTACACCTTC. It translates to CASSLSQGRGGYTF.

This clonotype is large (0.1 to 1%) within its sample. The chain employs TRBV12-3 or TRBV12-4 and TRBJ1-2, with TRBD1 as a possible D gene (6 bases). V dropped 0 bases and J dropped 7 bases, with 15 bases sitting between them. The CDR3 spans 15 residues. Written as DNA, the CDR3 is TGTGCCAGCAGTTTAGCCACAGGGAGTCCTAGTGGCTACACCTTC. This sequence encodes CASSLATGSPSGYTF.

For this clonotype: A read error is possible here, since a much larger clone lies one base away. The V call is TRBV12-3 or TRBV12-4, the J call TRBJ1-2, with D possibly TRBD1 on 5 matching bases. The CDR3 is 15 amino acids. Trimming took 6 bases from V and 5 from J, leaving 19 bases between them. CDR3 DNA: TGTGCCAGCAGATCTGGGACGACAGAGATTTATGGCTACACCTTC. Encoded protein: CASRSGTTEIYGYTF.

The rearrangement links TRBV12-3 or TRBV12-4 to TRBJ1-2; possibly TRBD1 for D (6 bases). Trimming removed 0 bases at V and 9 bases at J, with 8 bases between. The CDR3 extends over 12 amino acids. The CDR3 DNA is TGTGCCAGCAGTTTAGCGCAGGGGCGCTACACCTTC. Translated, it gives CASSLAQGRYTF.

The CDR3 DNA sequence: TGTGCCAGCAGTACGGGGCGACTGGGTGGCTACACCTTC. Translation: CASSTGRLGGYTF. The chain recombines TRBV12-3 or TRBV12-4 with TRBJ1-2; a possible D gene is TRBD1 (5 bases). The CDR3 extends over 13 amino acids. Between the trimmed V and J ends, which lost 5 bases and 7 bases, there was a span of 14 bases.

This clonotype was seen a handful of times. The V gene is TRBV12-3 or TRBV12-4, the J gene TRBJ1-2; no definite D call. The CDR3 is made up of 13 amino acids. V lost 6 bases, J lost 7 bases, and 15 bases lay in between. The CDR3 DNA reads TGTGCCAGCAGCCCCGTGACGGCCTCTGGCTACACCTTC. It translates to CASSPVTASGYTF.

By share of the sample, this clonotype is medium-sized. V gene TRBV12-3 or TRBV12-4 combines with J gene TRBJ1-2; TRBD1 aligns across 10 bases. The CDR3 extends over 15 amino acids. The V segment lost 1 base and the J segment 8 bases; nucleotides outside the gene matches: 7. The CDR3 nucleotides are TGTGCCAGCAGTTTAGGGGACAGGGGATCGCAGGGCTACACCTTC. It is translated as CASSLGDRGSQGYTF.

This clonotype ranks as large. The genes are TRBV12-3 or TRBV12-4 and TRBJ1-2; D is ambiguous. This CDR3 comprises 16 residues. Trimming took off 5 bases at V and 4 bases at J, with 20 bases between the two ends. The CDR3 coding sequence is TGTGCCAGCAGTCCAACGATATACACAGAGGGCTATGGCTACACCTTC. It is translated as CASSPTIYTEGYGYTF.

The chain carries TRBV12-3 or TRBV12-4 and TRBJ1-2; TRBD1 is a possible D gene (6 bases). The CDR3 sequence is 14 residues long. Trimming took 7 bases from V and 3 from J, leaving 15 bases between them. The CDR3 region is CASTSRTEDYGYTF. CDR3 nucleotides: TGTGCCAGCACTTCCCGGACAGAAGACTATGGCTACACCTTC.

This clonotype was seen once. The chain combines TRBV12-3 or TRBV12-4 with TRBJ1-2; 9 bases map to TRBD1. The CDR3 runs 15 residues. The ends lost 1 base at V and 4 bases at J; junction bases unmatched: 4. As DNA, the CDR3 is TGTGCCAGCAGTTTAGAGGGACAGGGAGGCTATGGCTACACCTTC. Its protein product is CASSLEGQGGYGYTF.

By share, this clonotype ranks as large (0.1 to 1%). The chain joins TRBV12-3 or TRBV12-4 to TRBJ1-2; D unclear. CDR3 length equals 11 residues. Trimming took off 3 bases at V and 7 bases at J, with 6 bases between the two ends. The CDR3 is CASSLEGGYTF. As DNA, the CDR3 is TGTGCCAGCAGTTTGGAGGGTGGCTACACCTTC.

This clonotype has only a few counts. V usage is TRBV12-3 or TRBV12-4 and J usage is TRBJ1-2; D gene unclear. There are 13 residues in the CDR3. Trimming pared 6 bases from V and 11 bases from J, leaving 19 bases between. The CDR3 loop is CASSLVSHRGYTF. CDR3 bases: TGTGCCAGCAGCCTAGTGAGTCACAGAGGGTACACCTTC.

By sample fraction, this clonotype is large. This chain joins TRBV12-3 or TRBV12-4 and TRBJ1-2; TRBD1 is a possible D gene (5 bases). Trimming left V 5 bases short and J 6 bases short, with 7 bases between. This CDR3 contains 11 residues. CDR3 region: CASSGGDGYTF. The CDR3 DNA reads as TGTGCCAGCAGTGGAGGGGATGGCTACACCTTC.

In its sample, this clonotype is large. The chain combines TRBV12-3 or TRBV12-4 with TRBJ1-2; D unresolved. The CDR3 runs to 14 residues. The V end was cut by 6 bases, the J end by 2 bases, with 13 bases between. CDR3 coding DNA: TGTGCCAGCAGCCGAGACGCGGGGAACTATGGCTACACCTTC. Translated: CASSRDAGNYGYTF.

This clonotype turned up a few times. The chain is built from TRBV12-3 or TRBV12-4 and TRBJ1-2; D remains unclear. V lost 6 bases to trimming and J lost 5 bases, with 7 bases between them. The CDR3 has 11 residues. CDR3 protein: CASRELYGYTF. The CDR3 DNA sequence: TGTGCCAGCAGGGAGTTATATGGCTACACCTTC.

Relative to its sample, this clonotype is medium-sized. J is TRBJ1-2 and V is TRBV12-3 or TRBV12-4, with D possibly being TRBD1 (6 bases). The CDR3 contains 14 residues. V lost 5 bases to trimming and J lost 2 bases, with 12 bases between them. CDR3: CASSPRTGNYGYTF. As DNA, the CDR3 is TGTGCCAGCAGTCCCCGAACAGGGAACTATGGCTACACCTTC.

By sample share, this clonotype is large (0.1 to 1%). The chain joins TRBV12-3 or TRBV12-4 to TRBJ1-2; no clear D. This CDR3 is built from 14 residues. Between the trimmed V and J ends, which lost 6 bases and 2 bases, there was a span of 13 bases. CDR3 amino acids: CASSRGDNNYGYTF. The DNA of the CDR3 is TGTGCCAGCAGCCGTGGTGACAACAACTATGGCTACACCTTC.

Within the sample, this clonotype is medium-sized. This chain joins TRBV12-3 or TRBV12-4 and TRBJ1-2; D call uncertain. Between the trimmed V and J ends, which lost 2 bases and 8 bases, there was a span of 12 bases. This CDR3 has 13 amino acids. The CDR3 loop reads CASSLSPGSGYTF. CDR3 sequence (DNA): TGTGCCAGCAGTTTAAGTCCCGGGAGCGGCTACACCTTC.

The CDR3 is CASSRGQGAYGYTF. DNA of the CDR3: TGTGCCAGCAGTCGGGGACAAGGGGCCTATGGCTACACCTTC. This chain connects TRBV12-3 or TRBV12-4 to TRBJ1-2, with D maybe TRBD1 (6 bases). The CDR3 is 14 amino acids. Between the trimmed V and J ends, which lost 5 bases and 4 bases, there was a span of 14 bases.

This clonotype is large in the sample. The chain couples TRBV12-3 or TRBV12-4 to TRBJ1-2; D is unresolved. Trimming removed 3 bases from V and 4 bases from J, with 6 bases in between. The CDR3 extends over 12 amino acids. DNA of the CDR3: TGTGCCAGCAGTTTTGGCAGCTATGGCTACACCTTC. Translating gives CASSFGSYGYTF.